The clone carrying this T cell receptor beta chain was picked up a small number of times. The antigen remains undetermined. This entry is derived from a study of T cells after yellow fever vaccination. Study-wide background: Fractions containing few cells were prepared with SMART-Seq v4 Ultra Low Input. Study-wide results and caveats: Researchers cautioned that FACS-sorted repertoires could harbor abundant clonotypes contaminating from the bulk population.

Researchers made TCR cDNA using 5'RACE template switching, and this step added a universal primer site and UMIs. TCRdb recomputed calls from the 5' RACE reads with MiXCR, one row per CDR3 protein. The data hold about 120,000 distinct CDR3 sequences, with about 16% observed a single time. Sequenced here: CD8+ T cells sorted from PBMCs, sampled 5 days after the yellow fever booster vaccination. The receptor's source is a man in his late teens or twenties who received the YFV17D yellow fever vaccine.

The CDR3 DNA reads TGCGCCAGCAGCCAAATTAGCGGGGGGGCCGACGGCACAGATACGCAGTATTTT. Its translation is CASSQISGGADGTDTQYF. The V and J genes are TRBV4-1 and TRBJ2-3, with TRBD2 matching over 11 bases. CDR1 and CDR2 (germline): MGHRA, YSYEKL. This CDR3 is built from 18 residues. J was trimmed by 1 base and V by 2 bases; bases with no gene match: 8.